This record covers a single T cell receptor beta chain. Authors' data handling: Reference gene primer amplification yielded estimated nucleated cell counts. Sequencing used immunoSEQ multiplex PCR; TCRdb keeps in-frame clones, though not all of them. V, J and clone size reflect that table, while D and trimming were determined from the DNA. Of 65,000 to 75,000 clones in the sample, 87% are singletons; the top ten hold over 25%. The record originates from a study of blood T cell repertoires in COVID-19. On the study more broadly: Collection of acute and convalescent COVID-19 samples took place in the United States, Italy and Spain. Sample material is recorded as cDNA or gDNA derived from T cells, B-cell-depleted T cells, or PBMCs.

Sequencing was done on a sample of peripheral blood. The TCR comes from a woman older than 75 with active or convalescent COVID-19.

This chain's CDR3 is CASSFAGIGNTIYF. The CDR3 DNA follows: TGCGCCAGCAGCTTCGCAGGAATTGGAAACACCATATATTTT. J is TRBJ1-3 and V is TRBV5-1; unclear D gene. V lost 2 bases and J 3 bases, leaving 9 bases between the germline ends. Per the germline V gene, CDR1 is SGHRS and CDR2 is YFSETQ. CDR3 length: 14 amino acids.